A single sample gave rise to the 27 T cell receptor beta chains below, sequenced in a study of prognosis after radiotherapy for stage I lung cancer. Using two-round multiplex PCR, the authors amplified TCR beta CDR3 from genomic DNA. Primers were specific to each TRBV and TRBJ gene in first-round PCR. TCRdb recomputed calls from the multiplex PCR reads with MiXCR, one row per CDR3 protein. There are nearly 25,000 distinct CDR3 sequences in the sample; roughly 40% occur only once, and around a fifth lies in the top ten. The sample consisted of PBMCs, taken before or after stereotactic body radiation therapy (not recorded which). The source of these receptors is a donor older than 45 with non-small cell lung cancer.

There are many counts of this clonotype. The DNA of the CDR3 is TGTGCCAGCAGCCCCAGGGGGAGCTCCTACAATGAGCAGTTCTTC. Amino acids: CASSPRGSSYNEQFF. The chain is built from TRBV7-9 and TRBJ2-1, with TRBD1 matching over 7 bases. Germline loops: CDR1 SEHNR, CDR2 FQNEAQ (reference sequence). Trimming removed 5 bases from V and 0 bases from J; junction bases left unmatched: 4. The CDR3 totals 15 residues.

On this clonotype itself: Only one base separates this from a far larger clonotype, so it likely reflects a read error. The CDR3 spells CVSSLSAGVVYEQYF. The CDR3 nucleotides are TGTGTCAGCAGCTTAAGTGCGGGAGTGGTGTACGAGCAGTACTTC. The rearrangement joins TRBV7-3 to TRBJ2-7, with 7 bases matching TRBD2. The germline CDR1 and CDR2 sequences are SGHTA and FQGTGA. There are 15 residues in the CDR3.

The rearrangement uses TRBV10-3 and TRBJ2-2; tentative D call: TRBD2 (6 bases). This CDR3 region has 15 residues. Trimming removed 5 bases from V and 6 bases from J, with 16 bases in between. The V gene's germline CDR1 is ENHRY and CDR2 SYGVKD. CDR3 in amino acids: CAISRSGLNAGELFF. CDR3 bases: TGTGCCATCAGTCGGTCGGGACTCAACGCCGGGGAGCTGTTTTTT.

This clonotype was seen repeatedly, ten times or more. CDR3 DNA sequence: TGTGCCAGCAGCTTTCTAACTAGCGGATACAATGAGCAGTTCTTC. Translated, it gives CASSFLTSGYNEQFF. The V and J genes are TRBV5-6 and TRBJ2-1, with 8 bases aligning to TRBD2. Germline values: CDR1 SGHDT, CDR2 YYEEEE. The CDR3 is made up of 15 amino acids. V trimming: 2 bases; J trimming: 4 bases; junction bases outside the gene matches: 5.

The table lists this clonotype with many counts. This rearrangement joins TRBV12-3 or TRBV12-4 to TRBJ2-1; 9 bases are shared with TRBD2. V trimming: 5 bases; J trimming: 6 bases; junction bases outside the gene matches: 20. This CDR3 region has 19 residues. The chain's CDR3 is CASSPLNSGSSKFGNEQFF. CDR3 DNA: TGTGCCAGCAGTCCGCTGAATAGCGGGAGCTCTAAATTCGGCAATGAGCAGTTCTTC.

This clonotype was seen at least ten times. The chain joins TRBV5-1 to TRBJ1-5; D not certain. With 2 bases removed from V and 6 bases from J, the gap between germline ends came to 9 bases. The CDR3 has 13 amino acids. Germline CDR1 SGHRS, CDR2 YFSETQ. This chain's CDR3 is CASSFEGIQPQHF. CDR3 sequence (DNA): TGCGCCAGCAGCTTCGAGGGTATTCAGCCCCAGCATTTT.

Remarks on this clonotype: A much larger clone is a single base away; this may be a read error. The CDR3 does not end in the conserved phenylalanine or tryptophan, so this is likely a read error. The chain employs TRBV19 and TRBJ2-5; the D call may be TRBD1 or TRBD2 (6 bases each). The CDR3 length is 15 residues. Trimming removed 6 bases from V and 9 bases from J, with 23 bases in between. The germline V gene has CDR1 LNHDA and CDR2 SQIVND (reference sequence). CDR3 in amino acids: CASSPPLLEGEAQYL. The CDR3 nucleotides are TGTGCCAGTAGCCCCCCTTTATTGGAGGGGGAGGCCCAGTACTTA.

V is TRBV7-9 and J is TRBJ2-3, with D unclear. Germline assignment: CDR1 SEHNR and CDR2 FQNEAQ (reference sequence). V lost 5 bases to trimming and J lost 5 bases, with 17 bases between them. This CDR3 region has 15 residues. In DNA, the CDR3 is TGTGCCAGCAGCCCCCTGGTCTTCCATGGAGATACGCAGTATTTT. This translates into CASSPLVFHGDTQYF.

This clonotype was counted a few times. With a far larger clone one base away, a read error is the likely cause. This rearrangement joins TRBV6-9 to TRBJ2-1, with TRBD1 as a possible D gene (5 bases). Germline V gene sequence: CDR1 MNHGY, CDR2 SVAAGI. This CDR3 spans 15 amino acids. In DNA, the CDR3 is TGTGCCTGCAGTTACTCTACCCAGGGTCGAGGTGAGCAGTTCTTC. This codes for CACSYSTQGRGEQFF.

The chain links TRBV2 to TRBJ1-2; no firm D call. Trimming shortened V by 7 bases and J by 9 bases, and 18 bases separated the two germline ends. The CDR3 totals 13 residues. Per germline, CDR1 SNHLY and CDR2 FYNNEI. The CDR3 DNA reads TGTGCCAGCAACCAGTCCTCCGTGTATAGCTACACCTTC. Protein product: CASNQSSVYSYTF.

The chain employs TRBV20-1 and TRBJ2-7, with 14 bases that match TRBD2. V lost 4 bases and J lost 6; bases outside the gene matches: 5. Germline CDR1 reads DFQATT; CDR2 reads SNEGSKA (reference sequence). The length of the CDR3 is 14 residues. CDR3 sequence reads: CSAIGTSGSPEQYF. CDR3 DNA sequence: TGCAGTGCTATAGGGACTAGCGGGAGCCCCGAGCAGTACTTC.

The chain uses TRBV28 and TRBJ1-2, with 8 nucleotides matching TRBD1. V dropped 3 bases and J dropped 0; count of bases not matched to a gene: 0. The CDR3 contains 14 residues. Germline V gene sequence: CDR1 MDHEN, CDR2 SYDVKM. CDR3 amino acids: CASSLGQANYGYTF. Here the CDR3 DNA reads TGTGCCAGCAGTTTGGGACAGGCTAACTATGGCTACACCTTC.

This clonotype qualifies as medium-sized (0.01 to 0.1%). The V call is TRBV27, the J call TRBJ2-2; D is ambiguous. CDR1 and CDR2 (germline): MNHEY, SMNVEV (reference sequence). The V end was cut by 5 bases, the J end by 1 base, with 11 bases between. The CDR3 extends over 15 amino acids. CDR3 in DNA: TGTGCCAGCAGTGCCCATTGGGGGAACACCGGGGAGCTGTTTTTT. Its translation: CASSAHWGNTGELFF.

The V gene is TRBV7-8, the J gene TRBJ2-3; perhaps TRBD1 as D (6 bases). V lost 6 bases to trimming and J lost 2 bases, with 15 bases between them. The CDR3 consists of 15 residues. Per the germline V gene, CDR1 is SGHVS and CDR2 is FQNEAQ. CDR3 DNA: TGTGCCAGCAGTCAAGAGGACAGTTACACAGATACGCAGTATTTT. As protein: CASSQEDSYTDTQYF.

With respect to this clonotype: The junction departs from the called germline gene at one end, perhaps through a read error. V and J are TRBV28 and TRBJ2-5; TRBD1 aligns across 7 bases. The CDR3 runs 17 residues. Germline loops: CDR1 MDHEN, CDR2 SYDVKM. The CDR3 coding sequence is TGTGCCAGCAGTTTAAGATGGTCAGGGGGACCCCAAGATACCCAGTACTTC. The encoded protein is CASSLRWSGGPQDTQYF.

This clonotype was seen a single time. A far bigger clonotype differs at one base, so this is likely a read error. CDR3 protein: CASSDGGQGIINEQFF. In DNA, the CDR3 is TGTGCCAGCAGTGATGGGGGACAGGGGATTATCAATGAGCAGTTCTTC. The chain carries TRBV7-2 and TRBJ2-1; TRBD1 aligns across 10 bases. V dropped 6 bases and J dropped 6; count of bases not matched to a gene: 11. The CDR3 spans 16 residues. Looked up from germline, CDR1 is SGHTA and CDR2 is FQGNSA.

This clonotype showed up many times. The chain carries TRBV5-1 and TRBJ1-1; D remains unclear. Per germline, CDR1 SGHRS and CDR2 YFSETQ. The V gene lost 6 bases and the J gene lost 1 base, with 4 bases spanning the gap. CDR3 length equals 11 residues. The CDR3 here is CASMGNTEAFF. CDR3 DNA sequence: TGCGCCAGCATGGGGAACACTGAAGCTTTCTTT.

This clonotype showed up many times. The V and J genes are TRBV5-1 and TRBJ2-7; no firm D call. V lost 4 bases to trimming and J lost 6 bases, with 11 bases between them. From germline, CDR1 is SGHRS and CDR2 YFSETQ. The CDR3 has 12 residues. The CDR3: CASSVESGEQYF. CDR3 nucleotides: TGCGCCAGCAGCGTAGAATCGGGCGAGCAGTACTTC. Using reference TRBV5-1 and TRBJ2-7 for the parts outside the CDR3, the full variable domain is KAGVTQTPRYLIKTRGQQVTLSCSPISGHRSVSWYQQTPGQGLQFLFEYFSETQRNKGNFPGRFSGRQFSNSRSEMNVSTLELGDSALYLCASSVESGEQYFGPGTRLTVT.

At least ten counts were recorded for this clonotype. This rearrangement joins TRBV20-1 to TRBJ1-5, with a possible D match to TRBD1 (6 bases). Per the germline V gene, CDR1 is DFQATT and CDR2 is SNEGSKA (reference sequence). Trimming shortened V by 5 bases and J by 4 bases, and 15 bases separated the two germline ends. CDR3 length: 14 amino acids. CDR3 protein: CSASGTRGNQPQHF. CDR3 in DNA: TGCAGTGCTTCCGGGACACGGGGAAATCAGCCCCAGCATTTT.

This clonotype has a count of ten or more. Being one base from a much bigger clone, this may be a read error. This likely comes from a read error, as the CDR3 has no conserved phenylalanine or tryptophan at its end. The chain uses TRBV6-2 or TRBV6-3 and TRBJ2-2; D not resolved. The CDR3 runs 14 residues. Germline assignment: CDR1 MNHEY and CDR2 SVGEGT. The germline V and J ends were trimmed by 8 bases and 6 bases, with 16 bases remaining between them. This chain's CDR3 is CASLGPEYSGELFL. CDR3 nucleotides: TGTGCCAGCTTAGGGCCCGAGTACTCCGGGGAGCTGTTTCTT.

Comments on this clonotype: This sequence is one base from a far larger clone and is likely a read error. The gene calls are TRBV27 and TRBJ2-1; 7 positions match TRBD1. Germline CDR1 MNHEY, CDR2 SMNVEV (reference sequence). CDR3 length equals 15 residues. The V and J ends lost 5 bases and 5 bases, in that order; junction bases with no gene match: 9. CDR3 sequence: CASSEPGQQNNEQFF. As DNA, the CDR3 is TGTGCCAGCAGTGAACCGGGACAGCAAAACAATGAGCAGTTCTTC.

About this clonotype: One junction end does not reproduce the germline sequence, and a read error may be involved. The chain couples TRBV6-2 or TRBV6-3 to TRBJ1-2; TRBD1 might be the D (5 bases). From germline, CDR1 is MNHEY and CDR2 SVGEGT. The CDR3 length is 15 residues. CDR3 residues: CAGSCAGGGEYGYTF. DNA of the CDR3: TGTGCCGGCAGTTGTGCCGGGGGGGGAGAGTATGGCTACACCTTC.

There are many counts of this clonotype. The rearrangement joins TRBV13 to TRBJ2-7; TRBD2 matches at 8 bases. The V gene end was trimmed by 5 bases and the J gene end by 2 bases; junction bases not matched to a gene: 5. CDR1 PRHDT and CDR2 FYEKMQ come from the germline V gene (reference sequence). CDR3 size: 14 residues. The CDR3: CASSMAGRAYEQYF. CDR3 nucleotide sequence: TGTGCCAGCAGCATGGCCGGGAGGGCCTACGAGCAGTACTTC.

To note about this clonotype: This could be a read error, since a much larger clone is one nucleotide away. The chain couples TRBV20-1 to TRBJ2-5; TRBD1 aligns across 8 bases. The V and J ends lost 8 bases and 2 bases, in that order; junction bases with no gene match: 7. Looked up from germline, CDR1 is DFQATT and CDR2 is SNEGSKA (reference sequence). This CDR3 has 13 amino acids. CDR3 loop: CSCTDRVQETQYF. Here the CDR3 DNA reads TGCAGTTGCACGGACAGGGTTCAAGAGACCCAGTACTTC.

The V gene is TRBV20-1, the J gene TRBJ2-2; 9 bases are shared with TRBD2. The length of the CDR3 is 17 residues. With V trimmed by 1 base and J by 2 bases, 8 bases remained unmatched. CDR1 is DFQATT, CDR2 SNEGSKA, per germline (reference sequence). The DNA for the CDR3 is TGCAGTGCTAGAGCGGCTAGCGGGGTACTTAACACCGGGGAGCTGTTTTTT. It encodes CSARAASGVLNTGELFF.

This clonotype was counted many times. This rearrangement joins TRBV30 to TRBJ2-5; the D gene is possibly TRBD2 (6 bases). Germline CDR1 GTSNPN, CDR2 SVGIG (reference sequence). Trimming removed 0 bases at V and 4 bases at J, with 12 bases between. The CDR3 sequence is 14 residues long. CDR3 residues: CAWSVTGVRETQYF. DNA of the CDR3: TGTGCCTGGAGTGTGACGGGGGTGCGAGAGACCCAGTACTTC.

This clonotype was detected many times. The chain couples TRBV27 to TRBJ1-2; D gene uncertain. CDR1 is MNHEY and CDR2 is SMNVEV in the germline V gene (reference sequence). This CDR3 comprises 15 residues. Deletions cut 6 bases from V and 2 bases from J, with 16 bases between. CDR3: CASRPRQDVNYGYTF. For the CDR3, the DNA is TGTGCCAGCAGGCCTCGACAAGATGTAAACTATGGCTACACCTTC.